The 19 T cell receptor beta chains presented below share a single source sample, sequenced in a study of spatial heterogeneity in lung cancer. Time point described: sample taken at primary tumor resection. From tumor, nontumor lung or frozen PBMC, whole RNA was taken unsorted for sequencing. TCRdb re-called the 5' RACE reads with MiXCR, one entry per CDR3 protein. Of about 86,000 distinct CDR3 sequences detected, 10% to 15% appear once; the ten largest clones hold around 4.6%. Sequenced material: PBMCs, taken at surgery. These TCRs come from a male donor with early-stage non-small cell lung cancer.

This clonotype has a handful of counts. The rearrangement links TRBV10-3 to TRBJ1-2; 7 bases match TRBD1. V dropped 6 bases and J dropped 4; count of bases not matched to a gene: 8. CDR1 is ENHRY and CDR2 is SYGVKD in the germline V gene. CDR3 length: 14 amino acids. The DNA for the CDR3 is TGTGCCATCAGCGAAGGACAGGAAGGCTATGGCTACACCTTC. Its translation: CAISEGQEGYGYTF.

This chain uses TRBV6-1 with TRBJ1-2; TRBD1 is a possible D gene (5 bases). The CDR3 consists of 17 residues. V was trimmed by 5 bases and J by 2 bases, leaving 21 bases between them. Per germline, CDR1 MNHNS and CDR2 SASEGT. This CDR3 is CASSSGGRGDRNYGYTF. CDR3 in DNA: TGTGCCAGCAGTTCGGGTGGGCGGGGCGACCGAAACTATGGCTACACCTTC.

The CDR3 loop is CAWHDSPPGASYNEQFF. The CDR3 DNA is TGTGCCTGGCACGACTCCCCTCCGGGGGCCTCCTACAATGAGCAGTTCTTC. The gene calls are TRBV30 and TRBJ2-1; D assignment may be TRBD1 or TRBD2 (6 bases each). The CDR3 has 17 residues. CDR1 is GTSNPN and CDR2 is SVGIG in the germline V gene (reference sequence). Trimming pared 5 bases from V and 0 bases from J, leaving 20 bases between. The variable domain in full, with the rest retrieved from reference TRBV30 and TRBJ2-1, is SQTIHQWPATLVQPVGSPLSLECTVEGTSNPNLYWYRQAAGRGLQLLFYSVGIGQISSEVPQNLSASRPQDRQFILSSKKLLLSDSGFYLCAWHDSPPGASYNEQFFGPGTRLTVL.

This clonotype has a handful of counts. The chain has TRBV6-5 and TRBJ2-2, with unresolved D. This CDR3 is 8 amino acids long. CDR1 MNHEY and CDR2 SVGAGI come from the germline V gene. With 8 bases removed from V and 9 bases from J, the gap between germline ends came to 1 base. The CDR3 DNA follows: TGTGCCAGCCGGGAGCTGTTTTTT. It is translated as CASRELFF.

The V and J genes are TRBV23-1 and TRBJ1-1, with 7 bases lining up with TRBD1. TRBV23-1 carries the ORF label, with uncertain function. V was pared by 4 bases and J by 1 base, with 12 bases of the junction left unmatched. The CDR3 length is 17 residues. CDR3 DNA: TGCGCCAGCAGTCCGTTTACGTCCGGGACAGAGAACACTGAAGCTTTCTTT. Protein product: CASSPFTSGTENTEAFF.

V gene TRBV5-1 combines with J gene TRBJ1-2, with a weak D call TRBD1 (5 bases). CDR1 and CDR2 (germline): SGHRS, YFSETQ. Trimming took off 1 base at V and 3 bases at J, with 13 bases between the two ends. This CDR3 region has 15 residues. The CDR3 DNA follows: TGCGCCAGCAGCTTGACAATGACAGAAGACTATGGCTACACCTTC. Amino acids: CASSLTMTEDYGYTF.

This clonotype was detected only a few times. V gene TRBV30 combines with J gene TRBJ2-7; the D gene is possibly TRBD2 (5 bases). V was clipped by 3 bases and J by 2 bases, with 11 bases between them. The V gene's germline CDR1 is GTSNPN and CDR2 SVGIG (reference sequence). CDR3 length equals 13 residues. CDR3: CAWSGESTYEQYF. The CDR3, as DNA: TGTGCCTGGAGCGGGGAATCCACCTACGAGCAGTACTTC.

The chain recombines TRBV25-1 with TRBJ1-1; tentatively, D is TRBD1 (5 bases). This CDR3 is built from 11 residues. Germline assignment: CDR1 MGHDK and CDR2 SYGVNS. Trimming took 3 bases from V and 11 from J, leaving 10 bases between them. CDR3 in amino acids: CASSEIGDAFF. The CDR3 nucleotides read TGTGCCAGCAGTGAGATAGGGGACGCTTTCTTT.

This clonotype was seen only a few times. The chain is built from TRBV19 and TRBJ2-5; D is uncertain. CDR3 length: 13 residues. V dropped 4 bases and J dropped 2 bases, with 8 bases sitting between them. In germline, CDR1 is LNHDA, CDR2 SQIVND (reference sequence). CDR3 protein: CASSSQRQETQYF. CDR3 sequence (DNA): TGTGCCAGTAGTAGCCAGAGACAAGAGACCCAGTACTTC.

Only a few counts were recorded for this clonotype. The rearrangement joins TRBV6-1 to TRBJ1-2; D is ambiguous. V lost 1 base and J lost 6, with 6 bases in between. This CDR3 spans 12 amino acids. Germline V gene data show CDR1 as MNHNS and CDR2 as SASEGT. The CDR3 region has the DNA TGTGCCAGCAGTGAAGGTCTTGATGGCTACACCTTC. Translation: CASSEGLDGYTF.

This clonotype was found a few times. The CDR3 here is CASSNGQVPAAFF. The CDR3 bases are TGCGCCAGCAGCAACGGACAGGTCCCGGCAGCTTTCTTT. The chain uses TRBV5-1 and TRBJ1-1, with 7 positions matching TRBD1. The germline CDR1 and CDR2 sequences are SGHRS and YFSETQ. Trimming at V came to 4 bases and at J to 10 bases, leaving 10 bases not matched to a gene. CDR3 length: 13 amino acids.

This chain uses TRBV29-1 with TRBJ2-3, with 7 bases aligning to TRBD2. There are 11 residues in the CDR3. Germline CDR1 reads SQVTM; CDR2 reads ANQGSEA. With V trimmed by 8 bases and J by 7 bases, 6 bases remained unmatched. The CDR3, as DNA: TGCAGCAGGCGGGGGAGTTATACGCAGTATTTT. Translation: CSRRGSYTQYF.

In this sample, this clonotype turned up a few times. This sequence joins TRBV12-1 and TRBJ2-2; the table's TRBD2 call for D was not verified on the DNA. TRBV12-1 corresponds to a pseudogene. This CDR3 is 19 amino acids long. Written as DNA, the CDR3 is TGTGCCAGCAGCAACCCGACTAGCGGGGGGGCCGGGAGCACCGGGGAGCTGTTTTTT. This codes for CASSNPTSGGAGSTGELFF.

The rearrangement uses TRBV5-6 and TRBJ2-1; no reliable D call. CDR3 length: 15 amino acids. Germline V gene data show CDR1 as SGHDT and CDR2 as YYEEEE. V was trimmed by 6 bases and J by 0 bases, leaving 13 bases between them. CDR3 in DNA: TGTGCCAGCAACCCGACGGATAACTCCTACAATGAGCAGTTCTTC. Its translation: CASNPTDNSYNEQFF.

For this clonotype: A much larger clone sits a single nucleotide away, making a read error possible. CDR3 amino acids: CSLDSRLFDTQYF. The DNA of the CDR3 is TGCAGCCTTGATTCAAGATTGTTTGATACGCAGTATTTT. The chain recombines TRBV29-1 with TRBJ2-3; D is uncertain. From germline, CDR1 is SQVTM and CDR2 ANQGSEA. The CDR3 length is 13 residues.

The chain joins TRBV7-2 to TRBJ1-6; maybe TRBD1 (5 bases). V was trimmed by 7 bases and J by 3 bases, leaving 13 bases between them. The CDR3 spans 15 residues. CDR1 and CDR2 from the germline V gene are SGHTA and FQGNSA. The CDR3 DNA reads TGTGCCAGCACCTTCGGGGCAGGCTATAATTCACCCCTCCACTTT. It encodes CASTFGAGYNSPLHF.

J is TRBJ2-3 and V is TRBV28, with 9 nucleotides matching TRBD2. There are 17 residues in the CDR3. The ends lost 1 base at V and 2 bases at J; junction bases unmatched: 7. From germline, CDR1 is MDHEN and CDR2 SYDVKM. CDR3 in DNA: TGTGCCAGCAGTTTATTCCCTCTAGCGGGAATCACAGATACGCAGTATTTT. Its translation is CASSLFPLAGITDTQYF.

The chain couples TRBV2 to TRBJ1-2, with a tentative D call TRBD1 (5 bases). From germline, CDR1 is SNHLY and CDR2 FYNNEI. With 2 bases removed from V and 7 bases from J, the gap between germline ends came to 23 bases. CDR3 size: 17 residues. The CDR3 coding sequence is TGTGCCAGCAGTGAAAACGTTCTGCCAGGGACCGCGGCTGGCTACACCTTC. Its translation is CASSENVLPGTAAGYTF.

This clonotype was detected many times. V is TRBV29-1 and J is TRBJ1-1; the D is unclear. Between the trimmed V and J ends, which lost 4 bases and 1 base, there was a span of 16 bases. This CDR3 contains 15 residues. CDR1 and CDR2 from the germline V gene are SQVTM and ANQGSEA. CDR3 sequence reads: CSVAPTPRKNTEAFF. The CDR3 DNA follows: TGCAGCGTTGCACCAACCCCTAGAAAGAACACTGAAGCTTTCTTT.